A single sample is the source of the 10 T cell receptor beta chains below, sequenced in a study of blood T cell repertoires in COVID-19. The method was immunoSEQ multiplex PCR; TCRdb's version includes in-frame clones alone and lacks a portion of them. This table holds some 210,000 clones, 80% to 95% found once. Sequencing used peripheral blood. The receptors derive from a man aged 55 to 70 with COVID-19, enrolled during active disease.

This clone occurred a few times. The V call is TRBV19, the J call TRBJ1-2; 7 bases match TRBD1. Germline values: CDR1 LNHDA, CDR2 SQIVND (reference sequence). The V and J ends lost 6 bases and 2 bases, in that order; junction bases with no gene match: 6. The CDR3 runs to 14 residues. Here the CDR3 DNA reads TGTGCCAGTAGCCGACCGGGACAGAACTATGGCTACACCTTC. Translating gives CASSRPGQNYGYTF.

This chain connects TRBV5-8 to TRBJ1-2; D not resolved. Germline V gene sequence: CDR1 SGHTS, CDR2 YDEGEE. Trimming cost V 3 bases and J 1 base, with 7 bases left between them. The CDR3 contains 13 residues. The CDR3 is CASSSGLNYGYTF. CDR3 DNA: TGTGCCAGCAGCTCCGGTCTTAACTATGGCTACACCTTC.

Comment on this clone: At one boundary the junction diverges from the germline segment, which might be a read error. The chain couples TRBV12-3 or TRBV12-4 to TRBJ1-2; a possible D gene is TRBD1 (5 bases). There are 13 residues in the CDR3. The CDR3 region has the DNA TGTGCCAACAGTTATCGGCAGGGCTATGGCTACACCTTC. It codes for CANSYRQGYGYTF.

CDR3 coding DNA: TGCAGCGTTCGAGGCAGGGAGAACACTGAAGCTTTCTTT. The encoded protein is CSVRGRENTEAFF. V gene TRBV29-1 combines with J gene TRBJ1-1; tentative D call: TRBD1 (5 bases). Trimming pared 5 bases from V and 1 base from J, leaving 11 bases between. The germline gives CDR1 SQVTM, CDR2 ANQGSEA. The CDR3 is 13 residues long.

V and J are TRBV5-1 and TRBJ2-3, with unresolved D. The CDR3 is made up of 12 amino acids. Germline V gives CDR1 SGHRS, CDR2 YFSETQ. V was pared by 2 bases and J by 4 bases, with 5 bases between. Here the CDR3 DNA reads TGCGCCAGCAGCTTTTCATCAGATACGCAGTATTTT. This sequence encodes CASSFSSDTQYF.

The chain employs TRBV19 and TRBJ1-2, with D maybe TRBD1 (5 bases). Germline CDR1 and CDR2: LNHDA and SQIVND (reference sequence). Between the trimmed V and J ends, which lost 10 bases and 4 bases, there was a span of 13 bases. This CDR3 is 12 amino acids long. The CDR3 here is CAIREGSYGYTF. The CDR3 DNA sequence: TGTGCCATCAGGGAGGGAAGCTATGGCTACACCTTC.

V gene TRBV11-3 combines with J gene TRBJ2-7, with 8 bases identical to TRBD1. In germline, CDR1 is SGHNT, CDR2 YENEEA. The CDR3 runs 16 residues. Losses at the gene ends were 4 bases for V and 3 bases for J; bases not matched to a gene: 11. Here the CDR3 reads CASSWGTGTGIYEQYF. The CDR3 DNA reads as TGTGCCAGCAGCTGGGGCACCGGGACAGGTATCTACGAGCAGTACTTC.

The chain links TRBV7-6 to TRBJ2-7, with 7 bases that match TRBD1. There are 16 residues in the CDR3. V was pared by 1 base and J by 2 bases, with 8 bases of the junction left unmatched. The germline CDR1 and CDR2 sequences are SGHVS and FNYEAQ. The CDR3 DNA reads as TGTGCCAGCAGCTTAGGAAGGGCAGGGGGAACCTACGAGCAGTACTTC. Translated: CASSLGRAGGTYEQYF.

This clone was observed a few times. The chain has TRBV4-1 and TRBJ1-2; 7 bases are shared with TRBD1. V shed 1 base and J 5 bases; nucleotides not matched to a gene: 7. The CDR3 has 15 amino acids. Germline loops: CDR1 MGHRA, CDR2 YSYEKL. Here the CDR3 reads CASSQAWTGVYGYTF. The CDR3, as DNA: TGCGCCAGCAGCCAAGCGTGGACAGGAGTATATGGCTACACCTTC.

This chain connects TRBV7-2 to TRBJ1-5; D remains ambiguous. In germline, CDR1 is SGHTA, CDR2 FQGNSA. CDR3 length: 15 residues. The V gene lost 1 base and the J gene lost 2 bases, with 9 bases spanning the gap. CDR3 DNA sequence: TGTGCCAGCAGCTTAGAATTCTCGGGCAATCAGCCCCAGCATTTT. Protein: CASSLEFSGNQPQHF.